This T cell receptor (beta chain) was retrieved from a study of T cell clusters in autoimmune cytopenias. One tube held mixed TRB-A and TRB-B primer pools for touch-down PCR. With the multiplex PCR reads reprocessed, TCRdb shows one record per CDR3 protein and no DNA. This sample's table reports 4,500 or so distinct CDR3 sequences. About 37,500 genome equivalents of blood DNA were amplified for TRB. Measured by frequency, this clonotype is medium-sized. This CDR3 spans 16 amino acids. Germline V gene lookup returns CDR1 KGHSH and CDR2 LQKENI. Material for sequencing was peripheral blood. The chain has TRBV18 and TRBJ2-5; TCRdb calls TRBD1, which cannot be checked without DNA. This TCR was sampled from a human donor with an autoimmune cytopenia or autoimmune hepatitis (not recorded which). CDR3 amino acids: CASSPRGGQGKETQYF.